A selection of T cell receptor beta chains follows, all from one sample in a study of blood T cells in healthy people across ages. From the 5' RACE reads, TCRdb called clonotypes with MiXCR, one entry per CDR3 protein. The sample consists of more than 700,000 distinct CDR3 sequences, roughly 50% of them appearing once. Sequencing input: blood. The receptors were sampled from a man older than 75 in good health. Both conserved end residues are part of each CDR3. The D gene is left open where the match is weak. Expanded clones are given a class, and other clones once, few, many or no size at all.

TGTGCCAGCAGTTACAAGGGTCTGAGACTCACATCCCACAGATACGCGTATTTT	CASSYKGLRLTSHRYAYF	many	TRBJ2-3	-	TRBV6-2/TRBV6-3	18
TGTGCCATCGGGGAGGTTCCCTACGAGCAGTACTTC	CAIGEVPYEQYF	-	TRBJ2-7	-	TRBV10-3	12
TGTGCCAGCACCCTCCTCGGCGGGGAGACTGAAGCTTTCTTT	CASTLLGGETEAFF	-	TRBJ1-1	-	TRBV6-5	14
TGTGCCAGCAGCCCAGCTTGGTCTGAAGCTTTCTTT	CASSPAWSEAFF	few	TRBJ1-1	-	TRBV12-3/TRBV12-4	12
TGTGCCAGCAGCTTAATCGTCGTCAGGTCAGGGCAGTACTTC	CASSLIVVRSGQYF	-	TRBJ2-7	-	TRBV11-2	14
TGTGCCAGCAGCGCCCACTCCCGGACGGATGGCTACACCTTC	CASSAHSRTDGYTF	-	TRBJ1-2	-	TRBV9	14
TGCGCCAGCAGCTTGATCTCGAGTTCGGGGCGGGAGACCCAGTACTTC	CASSLISSSGRETQYF	-	TRBJ2-5	-	TRBV5-1	16
TGTGCCAGCAGTCGCGTCGCCGGGATCAGCTCCTACGAGCAGTACTTC	CASSRVAGISSYEQYF	-	TRBJ2-7	-	TRBV27	16
TGCAGCGTTGAGGACAGGGGGCACCACGAGCAGTACTTC	CSVEDRGHHEQYF	-	TRBJ2-7	TRBD1	TRBV29-1	13
TGCAGCGCCCGGAGGTCCGGGACAGGGGGCGAGCAGTACTTC	CSARRSGTGGEQYF	many	TRBJ2-7	TRBD1	TRBV29-1	14
TGTGCCAGCACTAGGGCGGGACAGGGGGCCAATGAGCAGTACTTC	CASTRAGQGANEQYF	-	TRBJ2-5	TRBD1	TRBV6-5	15
TGTGCCATTACCCGGGACAGGGGGGATAGGAACAATGAGCAGTTCTTC	CAITRDRGDRNNEQFF	-	TRBJ2-1	TRBD1	TRBV10-3	16
TGCGCCAGCAGCTTTAACAGGGTCAATTCACCCCTCCACTTT	CASSFNRVNSPLHF	-	TRBJ1-6	-	TRBV5-1	14
TGTGCCAGCAGTGAGGCGAGGGAGGGACAGGTTAACTATGGCTACACCTTC	CASSEAREGQVNYGYTF	-	TRBJ1-2	TRBD1	TRBV2	17
TGTGCCAGCACCAGGGGGGACCTCGGCTACAATGAGCAGTTCTTC	CASTRGDLGYNEQFF	-	TRBJ2-1	-	TRBV12-3/TRBV12-4	15
TGTGCCAGCAGCCTGGAAGGGAGGGCCTCCGAGCAGTACTTC	CASSLEGRASEQYF	-	TRBJ2-7	TRBD2	TRBV2	14
TGTGCCAGCAGCCTTGGGACAGGACGAGAGACCCAGTACTTC	CASSLGTGRETQYF	many	TRBJ2-5	TRBD1	TRBV3-1	14
TGTGCCAGCAGTGTTTTACAGGGGTCCAGATACGCGTATTTT	CASSVLQGSRYAYF	-	TRBJ2-3	TRBD1	TRBV6-1	14
TGCAGTGCTAGGGGGGGCGAGCAGTACTTC	CSARGGEQYF	-	TRBJ2-7	-	TRBV20-1	10
TGCAGTGCTCTGAGTCTAGCGGGAGACTCCTACAATGAGCAGTTCTTC	CSALSLAGDSYNEQFF	-	TRBJ2-1	TRBD2	TRBV20-1	16
TGTGCCAGCAGTTACAAGACAGGGGGCGGCTATGGCTACACCTTC	CASSYKTGGGYGYTF	few	TRBJ1-2	TRBD1	TRBV6-5	15
TGTGCCAGCAGCTACAGGGGTTTAGACACTGAAGCTTTCTTT	CASSYRGLDTEAFF	-	TRBJ1-1	TRBD1	TRBV7-2	14
TGTGCCAGCAGCCGCTCCCAGGGGAAACTGTTTTTT	CASSRSQGKLFF	-	TRBJ1-4	-	TRBV7-2	12
TGTGCCAGCAGCCGGCTAGCGGGAGTCGATGAGCAGTTCTTC	CASSRLAGVDEQFF	-	TRBJ2-1	TRBD2	TRBV3-1	14
TGCAGTGCTAGACCGAGGACCACTGAAGCTTTCTTT	CSARPRTTEAFF	-	TRBJ1-1	-	TRBV20-1	12
TGCGCCAGCAGACTGGTCGGGACAGGGACCAATGAGCAGTTCTTC	CASRLVGTGTNEQFF	-	TRBJ2-1	TRBD1	TRBV5-1	15
TGTGCCAGCAGCGTTGAAGGACTAGCGGGAGAGACCCAGTACTTC	CASSVEGLAGETQYF	many	TRBJ2-5	TRBD2	TRBV7-6	15
TGCAGTGCTAGAGTAGGGTACGAGGCCTCACCCCTCCACTTT	CSARVGYEASPLHF	-	TRBJ1-6	-	TRBV20-1	14
TGCGCCAGCAGCCAAGCTCCTAGCGCAAATTACGAGCAGTACTTC	CASSQAPSANYEQYF	few	TRBJ2-7	-	TRBV4-1	15
TGTGCCAGCTCACCCTCGGGGGACTATGGCTACACCTTC	CASSPSGDYGYTF	-	TRBJ1-2	-	TRBV18	13
TGCGCCAGCAGCTTGGGACTAGCGGGACTACAAGAGACCCAGTACTTC	CASSLGLAGLQETQYF	few	TRBJ2-5	TRBD2	TRBV5-1	16
TGTGCCAGCAGTTATAGCGGGGGTTCCAGATGCGCGTATTTT	CASSYSGGSRCAYF	once	TRBJ2-3	TRBD2	TRBV6-6	14
TGTGCCAGCAGCGGTCAAGGGGGGGCCACTGAAGCTTTCTTT	CASSGQGGATEAFF	-	TRBJ1-1	-	TRBV3-1	14
TGTGCCAGCAGCGCACTGTTAGAGCAGTACTTC	CASSALLEQYF	-	TRBJ2-4	-	TRBV2	11
TGCAGTGCTAGCAGACAGGGTGATGAAAGACTGTTTTTT	CSASRQGDERLFF	-	TRBJ1-4	TRBD1	TRBV20-1	13
TGTGCCAGCAGTTTACTATCCCTGCGACTAGCGGGAGGGCGCGAGCAGTACTTC	CASSLLSLRLAGGREQYF	-	TRBJ2-7	TRBD2	TRBV27	18
TGCGCCAGCAGGCCCGGGACAGGGGGCGTTTACGAGCAGTACTTC	CASRPGTGGVYEQYF	-	TRBJ2-7	TRBD1	TRBV5-1	15
TGTGCCAGCAGGTCCCCGGGACGGCTGCACAGATACGCGTATTTT	CASRSPGRLHRYAYF	-	TRBJ2-3	-	TRBV11-2	15
TGTGCCAGCAGCCCCCCAGGGCGGTACGATGAGCAGTACTTC	CASSPPGRYDEQYF	-	TRBJ2-7	-	TRBV16	14
TGTGCCAGCAGTTTAGGGGTCGGATCGGGAGGTTACGACAATGAGCAGTTCTTC	CASSLGVGSGGYDNEQFF	few	TRBJ2-1	TRBD2	TRBV12-3/TRBV12-4	18
TGCGCCAGCAGTCCCAACCCGGGACTAGGGGTGGATGAGCAGTTCTTC	CASSPNPGLGVDEQFF	once	TRBJ2-1	TRBD2	TRBV5-1	16
TGTGCCAGCAGCCGCGGCGGGGACGTCTACGAGCAGTACTTC	CASSRGGDVYEQYF	-	TRBJ2-7	-	TRBV7-2	14